A single TCR beta chain is shown here with its context. Its specificity is unknown. As part of library construction, unique molecular identifiers were attached to individual cDNA molecules. TCRdb reprocessed the 5' RACE reads with MiXCR, giving one entry per CDR3 protein. Of roughly 72,000 distinct CDR3 sequences in the sample, 9.5% to 15% were seen once. The data were taken from a study of early T cells in non-severe SARS-CoV-2 infection. Whole-study context: Sequencing used unsorted whole-blood bulk RNA, so chains lack pairing.

The CDR3 totals 15 residues. V lost 3 bases, J lost 3 bases, and 11 bases lay in between. Findings and caveats of the study: VDJdb matching favored anti-spike CD8 responses, missing private and CD4 specificities.

The sequence was collected from an adult who was a healthcare worker with PCR-confirmed SARS-CoV-2 infection or an uninfected control (not recorded which). Input material: whole blood. V and J are TRBV12-3 or TRBV12-4 and TRBJ2-2; unclear D gene. This chain's CDR3 is CASSFWQRYTGELFF. The CDR3 region has the DNA TGTGCCAGCAGTTTTTGGCAGAGATACACCGGGGAGCTGTTTTTT.